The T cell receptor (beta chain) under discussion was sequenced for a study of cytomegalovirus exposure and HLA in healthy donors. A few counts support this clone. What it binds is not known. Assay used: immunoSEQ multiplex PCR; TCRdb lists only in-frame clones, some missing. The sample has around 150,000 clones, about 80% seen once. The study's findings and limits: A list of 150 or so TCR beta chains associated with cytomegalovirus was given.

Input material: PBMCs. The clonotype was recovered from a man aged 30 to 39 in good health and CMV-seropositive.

In nucleotides, the CDR3 is TGTGCCAGCAGGGGGACAGGGTCTCATCAGCCCCAGCATTTT. Its translation: CASRGTGSHQPQHF. The rearrangement uses TRBV28 and TRBJ1-5; 9 bases map to TRBD1. CDR3 length: 14 amino acids. Germline loops: CDR1 MDHEN, CDR2 SYDVKM. Trimming at V came to 6 bases and at J to 5 bases, leaving 5 bases not matched to a gene. The full variable domain, with the rest looked up from reference TRBV28 and TRBJ1-5, is DVKVTQSSRYLVKRTGEKVFLECVQDMDHENMFWYRQDPGLGLRLIYFSYDVKMKEKGDIPEGYSVSREKKERFSLILESASTNQTSMYLCASRGTGSHQPQHFGDGTRLSIL.